This record looks at one T cell receptor beta chain sequence and its context. The sample originates from a study of cytomegalovirus exposure and HLA in healthy donors. The assay was immunoSEQ multiplex PCR, and TCRdb's table has in-frame clones only and misses some. The repertoire holds some 260,000 clones, with 90% as singletons. Germline V lookup: CDR1 MNHEY, CDR2 SVGAGI. The trim removed 6 bases at V and 6 bases at J, leaving 8 bases unmatched. CDR3 length: 15 amino acids. V and J are TRBV6-5 and TRBJ2-7, with 13 bases identical to TRBD2. The TCR comes from a woman in her twenties or thirties in good health and CMV-seronegative. Sequencing was carried out using PBMCs. The CDR3, as DNA: TGTGCCAGCAGACCGCGGACTAGCGGGAGTTCCGAGCAGTACTTC. Translating gives CASRPRTSGSSEQYF.